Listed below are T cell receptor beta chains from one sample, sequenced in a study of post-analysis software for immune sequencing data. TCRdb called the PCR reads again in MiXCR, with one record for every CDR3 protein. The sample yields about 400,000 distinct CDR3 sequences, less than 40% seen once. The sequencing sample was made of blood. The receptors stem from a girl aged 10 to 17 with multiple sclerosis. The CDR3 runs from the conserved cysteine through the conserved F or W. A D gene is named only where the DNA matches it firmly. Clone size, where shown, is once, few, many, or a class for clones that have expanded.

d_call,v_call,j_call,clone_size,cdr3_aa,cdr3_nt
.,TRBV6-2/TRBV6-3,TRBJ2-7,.,CASSGSGESYEQYF,TGTGCCAGCTCTGGGTCCGGGGAATCCTACGAGCAGTACTTC
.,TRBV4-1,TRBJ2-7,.,CASSQGRDIAYERYF,TGCGCCAGCAGCCAAGGGCGAGACATAGCCTACGAGCGGTACTTC
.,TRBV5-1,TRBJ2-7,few,CASSRLEGNEQYF,TGCGCCAGCAGCCGTCTAGAGGGGAACGAGCAGTACTTC
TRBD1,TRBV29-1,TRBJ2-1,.,CSVEGTGDYNGQFF,TGCAGCGTTGAGGGGACAGGGGATTACAATGGGCAGTTCTTC
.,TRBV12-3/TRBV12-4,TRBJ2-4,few,CASSPDSLAKNIQYF,TGTGCCAGCAGTCCTGACAGCCTAGCCAAAAACATTCAGTACTTC
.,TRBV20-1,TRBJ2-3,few,CSARAPLAITQYF,TGCAGTGCTAGAGCCCCCCTAGCGATTACGCAGTATTTT
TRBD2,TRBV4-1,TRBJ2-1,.,CASSPNSGGARDNEQFF,TGCGCCAGCAGCCCCAATAGCGGGGGGGCTCGGGACAATGAGCAGTTCTTC
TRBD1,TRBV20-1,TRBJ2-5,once,CSARVTGVSKETQYF,TGCAGTGCTAGAGTTACAGGGGTATCGAAAGAGACCCAGTACTTC
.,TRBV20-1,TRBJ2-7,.,CSVGGGGEQYF,TGCAGTGTGGGGGGGGGCGGCGAGCAGTACTTC
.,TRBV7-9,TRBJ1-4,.,CASSLGALANEKLFF,TGTGCCAGCAGCTTGGGGGCATTGGCTAATGAAAAACTGTTTTTT
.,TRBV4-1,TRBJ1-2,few,CASTSTGRQDYGYTF,TGCGCCAGCACCTCAACAGGGAGACAGGACTATGGCTACACCTTC
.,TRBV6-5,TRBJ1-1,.,CASSYSILVNTEAFF,TGTGCCAGCAGTTACTCGATTTTGGTGAACACTGAAGCTTTCTTT
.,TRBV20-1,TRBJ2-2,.,CSARDSQGTGELFF,TGCAGTGCTAGAGACAGCCAGGGGACCGGGGAGCTGTTTTTT
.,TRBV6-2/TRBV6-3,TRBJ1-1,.,CASSRVGDSNTEAFF,TGTGCCAGCAGTCGGGTGGGGGACTCGAACACTGAAGCTTTCTTT
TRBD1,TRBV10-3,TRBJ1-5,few,CAISEAQGGQPQHF,TGTGCCATCAGTGAGGCACAGGGGGGACAGCCCCAGCATTTT
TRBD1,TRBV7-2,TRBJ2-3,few,CASSFYLTGAQTTDTQYF,TGTGCCAGCAGCTTTTACTTGACAGGGGCCCAGACCACAGATACGCAGTATTTT
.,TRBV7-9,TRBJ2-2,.,CASSLGTATGELFF,TGTGCCAGCAGCTTAGGGACGGCTACCGGGGAGCTGTTTTTT
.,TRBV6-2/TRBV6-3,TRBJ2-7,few,CAISDGYEQYF,TGTGCCATTTCAGATGGCTACGAGCAGTACTTC
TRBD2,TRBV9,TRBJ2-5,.,CASSASSGTETQYF,TGTGCCAGCAGCGCCTCTAGCGGCACAGAGACCCAGTACTTC
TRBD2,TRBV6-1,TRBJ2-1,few,CASEGLAGVAREQFF,TGTGCCAGCGAGGGGTTGGCGGGGGTCGCTCGGGAGCAGTTCTTC
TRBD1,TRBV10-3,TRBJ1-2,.,CAISAEGQGSNYGYTF,TGTGCCATCAGTGCCGAGGGACAGGGGTCTAACTATGGCTACACCTTC
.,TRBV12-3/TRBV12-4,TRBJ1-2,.,CASTVEPSPGGYTF,TGTGCCAGCACTGTGGAGCCCTCCCCCGGGGGCTACACCTTC
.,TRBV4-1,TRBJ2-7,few,CASRQDWSSYEQYF,TGCGCCAGCAGGCAAGACTGGTCCTCCTACGAGCAGTACTTC
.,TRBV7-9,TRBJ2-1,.,CASTYQGTYNEQFF,TGTGCCAGCACCTACCAGGGGACCTACAATGAGCAGTTCTTC
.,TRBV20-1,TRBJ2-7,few,CSAGRVSGIEQYF,TGCAGTGCCGGGCGGGTTTCGGGGATCGAGCAGTACTTC
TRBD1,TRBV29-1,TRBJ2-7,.,CSVRDSSEQYF,TGCAGCGTTAGGGACAGTTCCGAGCAGTACTTC
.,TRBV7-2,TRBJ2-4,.,CASSLPLREVAKNIQYF,TGTGCCAGCAGCTTACCCCTCAGGGAAGTAGCCAAAAACATTCAGTACTTC
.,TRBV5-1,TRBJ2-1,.,CASSLRDSAVSYNEQFF,TGCGCCAGCAGCTTAAGGGACTCGGCCGTCTCCTACAATGAGCAGTTCTTC
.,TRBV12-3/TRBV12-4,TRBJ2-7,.,CASSLNGGNEQYF,TGTGCCAGCAGTTTAAACGGAGGGAACGAGCAGTACTTC
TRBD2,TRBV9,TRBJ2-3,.,CASSVVGGAGTDTQYF,TGTGCCAGCAGCGTTGTCGGGGGGGCGGGCACAGATACGCAGTATTTT
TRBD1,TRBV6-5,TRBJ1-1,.,CASSYPQGGAFF,TGTGCCAGCAGTTATCCACAGGGGGGAGCTTTCTTT
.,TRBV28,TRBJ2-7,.,CASSRTFYEQYF,TGTGCCAGCAGCCGGACTTTCTACGAGCAGTACTTC
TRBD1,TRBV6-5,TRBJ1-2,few,CASSYSGTGSFYGYTF,TGTGCCAGCAGTTACTCCGGGACAGGTTCTTTCTATGGCTACACCTTC
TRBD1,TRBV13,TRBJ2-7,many,CASSLGTGGSEQYF,TGTGCCAGCAGCTTAGGGACAGGGGGCTCCGAGCAGTACTTC
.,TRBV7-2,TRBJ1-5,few,CASSLGGDLNQPQHF,TGTGCCAGCAGCTTGGGCGGGGATCTCAATCAGCCCCAGCATTTT
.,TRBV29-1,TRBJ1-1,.,CSVESGMNTEAFF,TGCAGCGTTGAATCCGGGATGAACACTGAAGCTTTCTTT
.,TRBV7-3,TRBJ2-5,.,CASSAGLRRQETQYF,TGTGCCAGCAGCGCCGGACTGAGACGACAAGAGACCCAGTACTTC
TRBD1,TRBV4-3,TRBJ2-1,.,CASSQGTGTESGEQFF,TGCGCCAGCAGCCAAGGGACCGGGACAGAGTCCGGTGAGCAGTTCTTC
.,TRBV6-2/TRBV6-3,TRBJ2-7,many,CASSYSAYEQYF,TGTGCCAGCAGTTATTCGGCCTACGAGCAGTACTTC
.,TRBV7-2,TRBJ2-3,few,CASSPGDGDTQYF,TGTGCCAGCAGCCCCGGGGATGGAGATACGCAGTATTTT
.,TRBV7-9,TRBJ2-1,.,CASSLMGGGEQFF,TGTGCCAGCAGCTTAATGGGGGGCGGTGAGCAGTTCTTC
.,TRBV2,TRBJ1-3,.,CASSERGSGNTIYF,TGTGCCAGCAGTGAAAGGGGGTCTGGAAACACCATATATTTT
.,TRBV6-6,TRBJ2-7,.,CASSSHYIRDYEQYF,TGTGCCAGCAGTTCACACTATATCAGGGACTACGAGCAGTACTTC
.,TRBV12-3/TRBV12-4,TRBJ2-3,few,CASSFGGTDAQYF,TGTGCCAGCAGTTTTGGAGGTACAGATGCGCAGTATTTT
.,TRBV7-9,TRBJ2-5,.,CAGSSPGHPQETQYF,TGTGCCGGCAGTTCACCGGGACATCCTCAAGAGACCCAGTACTTC
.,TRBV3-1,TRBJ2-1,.,CASSLNRANEQFF,TGTGCCAGCAGCCTTAACAGGGCTAATGAGCAGTTCTTC
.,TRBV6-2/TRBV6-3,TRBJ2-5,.,CASSWAGETQYF,TGTGCCAGCAGTTGGGCAGGAGAGACCCAGTACTTC
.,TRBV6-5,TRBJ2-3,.,CASAAEDTQYF,TGTGCCAGCGCCGCCGAAGATACGCAGTATTTT
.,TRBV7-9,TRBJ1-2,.,CASSQGGTGNYGYTF,TGTGCCAGCAGCCAAGGGGGGACCGGTAACTATGGTTACACCTTC
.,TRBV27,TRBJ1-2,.,CASSPVNGRGGYTF,TGTGCCAGCAGTCCCGTGAACGGGCGGGGGGGCTACACCTTC
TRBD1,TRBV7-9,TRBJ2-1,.,CASSLPGTANNEQFF,TGTGCCAGCAGCTTACCCGGGACAGCTAACAATGAGCAGTTCTTC
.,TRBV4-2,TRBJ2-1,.,CASSQGLGPSYNEQFF,TGTGCCAGCAGCCAAGGACTAGGCCCCTCCTACAATGAGCAGTTCTTC